This T cell receptor beta chain stems from a study of blood T cell repertoires in COVID-19. Across the study: Collection of acute and convalescent COVID-19 samples took place in the United States, Italy and Spain. Sample material is recorded as cDNA or gDNA derived from T cells, B-cell-depleted T cells, or PBMCs.

The authors' processing: Cell counts per sample came from amplifying reference gene primers. Data came from immunoSEQ multiplex PCR; TCRdb stores just in-frame clones and leaves some out. V and J calls plus clone size are reproduced from that table; the DNA served to infer D and trimming. The sample yields fewer than 200,000 clones, about 87% seen once. V was trimmed by 0 bases and J by 6 bases, leaving 12 bases between them. Germline loops: CDR1 SGHAT, CDR2 FQNNGV. The CDR3 is 15 residues long. Sequencing used peripheral blood. This chain links TRBV11-2 with TRBJ1-5, with D perhaps matching TRBD1 (6 bases). This clonotype originated in a man aged 55 to 70 with acute or convalescent COVID-19. CDR3 DNA: TGTGCCAGCAGCTTAGATGGGGGGGGCCTTCAGCCCCAGCATTTT. It specifies CASSLDGGGLQPQHF.